A single sample is the source of the 21 T cell receptor beta chains below, sequenced in a study of blood T cells in healthy people across ages. Then a second PCR, running roughly 7 to 11 cycles, was carried out with a sample-barcoded 5' primer and a J-beta primer mix. TCRdb passed the 5' RACE reads through MiXCR, listing each CDR3 protein once. The sample records around 1,700,000 distinct CDR3 sequences, 28% being singletons. Sequenced: blood. These receptors were obtained from a woman in her 30s in good health.

The chain links TRBV9 to TRBJ1-1, with D uncertain. Germline V gene data show CDR1 as SGDLS and CDR2 as YYNGEE. The CDR3 is made up of 15 amino acids. The V gene lost 4 bases and the J gene lost 1 base, with 14 bases spanning the gap. CDR3 bases: TGTGCCAGCAGCAACAACCCTAGTACGAACACTGAAGCTTTCTTT. This codes for CASSNNPSTNTEAFF.

The chain has TRBV7-2 and TRBJ1-5, with 7 positions matching TRBD1. The CDR3 spans 16 residues. Germline assignment: CDR1 SGHTA and CDR2 FQGNSA. V trimming: 4 bases; J trimming: 7 bases; junction bases outside the gene matches: 13. The CDR3 nucleotides read TGTGCCAGCAGCTATGGGACAGTCGCGACGGGGCAGCCCCAGCATTTT. Translation gives CASSYGTVATGQPQHF.

This chain connects TRBV28 to TRBJ2-3; no reliable D call. Trimming removed 7 bases at V and 2 bases at J, with 10 bases between. This CDR3 region has 13 residues. Germline CDR1 reads MDHEN; CDR2 reads SYDVKM. The CDR3 DNA reads TGTGCCAGCAACGACCCTACCACAGATACGCAGTATTTT. Amino acid sequence: CASNDPTTDTQYF.

This chain joins TRBV9 and TRBJ2-3, with 7 bases matching TRBD1. Per germline, CDR1 SGDLS and CDR2 YYNGEE. After removal of 3 bases from V and 0 bases from J, the junction contained 4 bases not matched to a gene. The CDR3 extends over 15 amino acids. The CDR3 coding sequence is TGTGCCAGCAGCGCGTACAGGGGAAGCACAGATACGCAGTATTTT. It translates to CASSAYRGSTDTQYF.

Points on this clonotype: A much bigger clone sits one base away, suggesting this may be a read error. The CDR3 nucleotides are TGTGCCAGCAGTTTTGGCGGGGGGGCGGGTAATGAGCAGTACTTC. This sequence encodes CASSFGGGAGNEQYF. The chain recombines TRBV27 with TRBJ2-7; 9 bases map to TRBD2. V gave up 3 bases and J gave up 7 bases; unmatched junction bases: 10. CDR1 MNHEY and CDR2 SMNVEV come from the germline V gene (reference sequence). CDR3 length: 15 residues.

The gene calls are TRBV20-1 and TRBJ2-1, with 9 nucleotides matching TRBD2. This CDR3 is built from 17 residues. Germline loops: CDR1 DFQATT, CDR2 SNEGSKA (reference sequence). The V gene end was trimmed by 6 bases and the J gene end by 9 bases; junction bases not matched to a gene: 21. Written as DNA, the CDR3 is TGCAGTGCCGTAAGCGGGAGGTTCCGAGGGGGCCTATTTGAGCAGTTCTTC. The encoded protein is CSAVSGRFRGGLFEQFF.

A remark on this clonotype: A much larger clone differs from this one at a single base, so this may be a read error. The chain employs TRBV14 and TRBJ2-4; D not resolved. In germline, CDR1 is SGHDN, CDR2 FVKESK. This CDR3 has 13 amino acids. Trimming took 1 base from V and 13 from J, leaving 14 bases between them. The CDR3 DNA follows: TGTGCCAGCAGCCAAGGGCTTTCCCTTGAGCAGTACTTC. It codes for CASSQGLSLEQYF.

DNA for the CDR3: TGTGCCAGCAGCCTTAGCGGGGGGCAGACCGGGGAGCTGTTTTTT. This translates into CASSLSGGQTGELFF. The chain uses TRBV7-2 and TRBJ2-2, with 10 bases identical to TRBD2. Germline CDR1 is SGHTA and CDR2 is FQGNSA. V was clipped by 5 bases and J by 5 bases; unmatched bases: 5. The CDR3 is made up of 15 amino acids. The whole variable domain, remainder taken from reference TRBV7-2 and TRBJ2-2, is GAGVSQSPSNKVTEKGKDVELRCDPISGHTALYWYRQSLGQGLEFLIYFQGNSAPDKSGLPSDRFSAERTGGSVSTLTIQRTQQEDSAVYLCASSLSGGQTGELFFGEGSRLTVL.

This clonotype was recorded a few times. This chain's CDR3 is CASTAAGGRSNQPQHF. CDR3 DNA sequence: TGTGCCAGCACTGCGGCCGGGGGCCGTAGCAATCAGCCCCAGCATTTT. The chain uses TRBV12-3 or TRBV12-4 and TRBJ1-5, with TRBD1 as a possible D gene (6 bases). V was pared by 7 bases and J by 0 bases, with 16 bases between. This CDR3 is 16 amino acids long.

The genes are TRBV5-1 and TRBJ2-5; 7 positions match TRBD1. The CDR3 runs to 16 residues. Germline V CDR1 and CDR2: SGHRS, YFSETQ. With V trimmed by 5 bases and J by 1 base, 11 bases remained unmatched. CDR3 sequence reads: CASSYARDSFQETQYF. The DNA of the CDR3 is TGCGCCAGCAGTTATGCTCGGGACAGCTTCCAAGAGACCCAGTACTTC. Complete variable domain (other parts from reference TRBV5-1 and TRBJ2-5): KAGVTQTPRYLIKTRGQQVTLSCSPISGHRSVSWYQQTPGQGLQFLFEYFSETQRNKGNFPGRFSGRQFSNSRSEMNVSTLELGDSALYLCASSYARDSFQETQYFGPGTRLLVL.

Ten or more counts support this clonotype. The CDR3 region is CASSLSGSRVDTEAFF. The CDR3 DNA follows: TGCGCCAGCAGCTTATCAGGTTCGCGGGTGGACACTGAAGCTTTCTTT. V and J are TRBV5-1 and TRBJ1-1; D is uncertain. The CDR3 totals 16 residues. Trimming took off 2 bases at V and 3 bases at J, with 17 bases between the two ends. Per the germline V gene, CDR1 is SGHRS and CDR2 is YFSETQ.

This clonotype was seen only a few times. A read error may account for a junction end that differs from germline. This chain connects TRBV5-6 to TRBJ2-5; 10 nucleotides align to TRBD1. Per germline, CDR1 SGHDT and CDR2 YYEEEE. This CDR3 spans 15 amino acids. This chain's CDR3 is CASSLAGQGYETQYF. The CDR3 region has the DNA TGTGCCAGTAGCTTGGCGGGACAGGGGTATGAGACCCAGTACTTC. Full variable domain (missing parts from reference TRBV5-6 and TRBJ2-5): DAGVTQSPTHLIKTRGQQVTLRCSPKSGHDTVSWYQQALGQGPQFIFQYYEEEERQRGNFPDRFSGHQFPNYSSELNVNALLLGDSALYLCASSLAGQGYETQYFGPGTRLLVL.

This clonotype was counted a few times. The J gene is TRBJ2-3, the V gene TRBV6-5; D remains ambiguous. Germline values: CDR1 MNHEY, CDR2 SVGAGI. The V and J ends lost 2 bases and 2 bases respectively, with 8 bases between them. The length of the CDR3 is 14 residues. The CDR3 sequence is CASSYQLATDTQYF. For the CDR3, the DNA is TGTGCCAGCAGTTACCAGCTCGCCACAGATACGCAGTATTTT.

The chain is built from TRBV28 and TRBJ2-1; 8 positions match TRBD2. V shed 6 bases, J shed 3 bases, and the junction held 19 bases outside the gene matches. Germline CDR1 is MDHEN and CDR2 is SYDVKM. The CDR3 runs to 19 residues. This CDR3 reads CASRPPPRLGGAIYNEQFF. The CDR3 DNA reads as TGTGCCAGCAGACCTCCGCCCCGACTCGGGGGGGCTATCTACAATGAGCAGTTCTTC.

This clonotype was detected once. The CDR3 DNA reads TGTGCCAGCGCCTTGGGCGGATGGGGACAGCCAAATGAAAAACTGTTTTTT. Its translation: CASALGGWGQPNEKLFF. J is TRBJ1-4 and V is TRBV12-3 or TRBV12-4, with TRBD1 identical over 7 bases. V lost 8 bases and J lost 5; bases outside the gene matches: 17. The CDR3 sequence is 17 residues long.

The chain couples TRBV24-1 to TRBJ2-7, with D maybe TRBD1 (6 bases). Gene TRBJ2-5 matches the end of the DNA better, so the J call may be wrong. The CDR3 totals 13 residues. Germline CDR1 is KGHDR and CDR2 is SFDVKD. As DNA, the CDR3 is TGTGCCACCAGTGATGAGGACAGAGAGACCCAGTACTTC. It specifies CATSDEDRETQYF.

This clonotype has just a few counts. This chain connects TRBV20-1 to TRBJ2-5; D unclear. This CDR3 spans 8 amino acids. From germline, CDR1 is DFQATT and CDR2 SNEGSKA (reference sequence). CDR3 nucleotide sequence: TGCAGCGGAGAGACCCAGTACTTC. Amino acids: CSGETQYF.

As DNA, the CDR3 is TGTGCCAGTACCAACAGGGGGCCGGGTGGCTACACCTTC. Translation gives CASTNRGPGGYTF. The gene calls are TRBV19 and TRBJ1-2; 9 bases align to TRBD1. The germline CDR1 and CDR2 sequences are LNHDA and SQIVND (reference sequence). The CDR3 has 13 amino acids. J gave up 7 bases and V 7 bases, and 7 bases lay outside the gene matches.

The CDR3 region has the DNA TGTGCCAGCAGAGTGGGCGCAGATGTGCAGTATTTT. This translates into CASRVGADVQYF. The chain combines TRBV12-3 or TRBV12-4 with TRBJ2-3, with D unclear. The CDR3 is made up of 12 amino acids. The ends were cut back, 6 bases at V and 11 bases at J, with 15 bases in the middle.

This clonotype has just a few counts. V gene TRBV7-2 combines with J gene TRBJ2-1; 7 nucleotides match TRBD2. The germline CDR1 and CDR2 sequences are SGHTA and FQGNSA. The ends lost 5 bases at V and 1 base at J; junction bases unmatched: 5. This CDR3 contains 15 residues. The CDR3: CASSTGTISYNEQFF. CDR3 in DNA: TGTGCCAGCAGCACGGGGACTATTTCCTACAATGAGCAGTTCTTC.

To note about this clonotype: Relative to the germline gene, one junction end is altered; a read error may explain this. V gene TRBV15 combines with J gene TRBJ1-5, with TRBD1 identical over 8 bases. This CDR3 spans 15 amino acids. Germline V gene lookup returns CDR1 LNHNV and CDR2 YYDKDF (reference sequence). The CDR3: CVTAGGGGSNQPQHF. Here the CDR3 DNA reads TGTGTCACCGCAGGGGGCGGGGGAAGCAATCAGCCCCAGCATTTT.